This is a list of T cell receptor beta chains from one sample in a study of T cells in Graves' hyperthyroidism and ophthalmopathy. TCRdb fed the multiplex PCR reads into MiXCR, producing one record per CDR3 protein. The profile shows over 500,000 distinct CDR3 sequences, less than 15% of them singletons. The sequenced material came from blood. The origin of the receptors is a woman in her thirties or forties with Graves' hyperthyroidism. Each CDR3 is given without its conserved first and last residue. The order of the fields is J gene, V gene, CDR3 protein.

j_call: TRBJ1-2
v_call: TRBV27
cdr3_aa: ASSLRPGVQGYT

j_call: TRBJ2-7
v_call: TRBV11-2
cdr3_aa: ASSSIPYSYEQY

j_call: TRBJ1-4
v_call: TRBV5-5
cdr3_aa: ASSPPGQDVEKLF

j_call: TRBJ2-1
v_call: TRBV27
cdr3_aa: ASKAGAYNEQF

j_call: TRBJ1-2
v_call: TRBV5-1
cdr3_aa: ASSLEQDGYT

j_call: TRBJ2-3
v_call: TRBV7-3
cdr3_aa: ASNRGIGDTQY

j_call: TRBJ1-1
v_call: TRBV7-9
cdr3_aa: ASSLMLIALNTEAF

j_call: TRBJ1-4
v_call: TRBV7-9
cdr3_aa: ASRISHGEKLF

j_call: TRBJ2-3
v_call: TRBV20-1
cdr3_aa: SARGPGHATDTQY

j_call: TRBJ2-4
v_call: TRBV6-1
cdr3_aa: ASSDGPRDVVLKNIQY

j_call: TRBJ2-7
v_call: TRBV5-1
cdr3_aa: ASSLVTGGEYEQY

j_call: TRBJ2-4
v_call: TRBV19
cdr3_aa: ASSTEQAPRDIQY